Included here is one TCR beta chain sequence, with context. Its antigen remains unidentified. No base quality values were provided; no much bigger clone lies one nucleotide off. After more than 9 days of culture, CD4+ T cells were isolated with the EasySep CD4+ T cell isolation kit. None of the healthy vaccine recipients had a prior SARS-CoV-2 infection, which was confirmed by nucleocapsid antibody tests that came back negative both before and after vaccination. On days 3 and 7, half of the culture medium was replaced with fresh IL-2-containing medium. Unless otherwise noted, each peptide stimulation condition was cultured in triplicate wells. PBMC were separated from whole blood using Ficoll-Paque Plus gradient centrifugation and were then either cryopreserved at -140C or used fresh. The QIAamp micro DNA kit was used to extract genomic DNA from the cultured CD4+ T cells. Library preparation employed the immunoSEQ multiplex PCR assay. TCR beta CDR3 sequencing was performed on DNA from the cultured, isolated CD4+ T cells. As for the authors' bioinformatics: Non-productive TCR sequences were removed and reads were trimmed to the CDR3 region, keeping CDR3s of at least 7 amino acids. The MANAFEST web app was used to pick out antigen-specific clonotypes by comparing their expansion in peptide wells with that in reference cultures. To be called positive, a clone needed expansion at FDR<0.05 compared with the reference and with all other wells, an odds ratio greater than 5, and a frequency greater than 0.1% in two replicate wells. Cross-reactive clonotypes were defined as significantly expanded in SARS-CoV-2 spike wells and in at least one common cold coronavirus spike condition. CDR3 similarity was assessed by Levenshtein distance with the stringdist R package, and unrooted trees were built with ape in R 3.6.1. TCRdb mirrors the immuneACCESS table, restricted to in-frame sequences. Some clones are absent from its copies; in checked studies, under half trace to an unresolved V gene, and the reason for the others is unknown. D and trimming come from the DNA, and the V and J calls and clone size come from that table. The sample yields over 45,000 clones; about 83% were counted once. The leading ten clones occupy just over 3% of the sample.

V loses 4 bases, J loses 9 bases, and the germline ends lie 19 bases apart. Taken from the germline V gene, the CDR1 and CDR2 loops are SGHTA and FQGNSA. The CDR3 goes from the cysteine to the phenylalanine over 15 residues. Only the CDR3 portion is preserved as DNA: 45 bases, with reading frame beginning at the first base. The sample originates from a study of vaccination effects on CD4 cells after COVID-19 (dated 2022 in TCRdb). With respect to the entire study: In the ViraFEST assay, PBMC were stimulated with viral peptide pools, and TCR sequencing was then used to find antigen-specific CD4+ T cell clonotypes based on their expansion. SARS-CoV-2 spike-specific CD4+ TCR repertoires from before and after mRNA vaccination were compared in COVID-19 convalescent patients and in infection-naive vaccine recipients. Each well held fewer than 2.5 million PBMC cultured in IMDM containing approximately 5.3% human AB serum, roughly 9.9 IU/ml IL-2 and gentamicin, along with around 11 ug/ml peptides. Cultures from other donors in the study were sequenced using the Oncomine TCR Beta short-read assay on an Illumina iSeq 100. Two doses of either the BNT162b2 or the mRNA-1273 mRNA SARS-CoV-2 vaccine were administered to participants. A total of more than 8 COVID-19 convalescent patients and 4 SARS-CoV-2-naive healthy vaccine recipients were included in the full study. Overall study results and their limits: The study was limited by a small number of convalescent patients, and early post-infection timepoints were lacking. In healthy vaccine recipients, vaccine-induced clones were almost all SARS-CoV-2 mono-reactive, with only 1 of 255 cross-reactive with common cold coronaviruses. At late post-vaccination timepoints, both infection-induced and vaccine-induced clones showed marked clonal contraction, consistent with waning T cell responses.

The sequence was collected from a human donor who received a COVID-19 vaccine. The chain couples TRBV7-2 to TRBJ2-1; there is no confident call for the D gene. The sequencing here drew on CD4+ T cells from PBMCs cultured without peptide, taken before COVID-19 vaccination. CDR3 sequence: CASSSTRAFSGEQFF. The bases read TGTGCCAGCAGCTCAACCCGGGCCTTTTCGGGTGAGCAGTTCTTC.